A single sample gave rise to the 3 T cell receptor beta chains below, sequenced in a study of post-analysis software for immune sequencing data. Study-level findings and limits: The five TRBV segments detected at higher frequency in patients than in controls included TRBV5-6, TRBV5-1 and TRBV20-1.

Their antigen targets remain unknown. Unique-molecular-identifier-tagged TCR beta cDNA libraries were used. TCRdb passed the PCR reads through MiXCR, listing each CDR3 protein once. The table lists 350,000 to 450,000 distinct CDR3 sequences, less than 35% of them singletons. Material for sequencing was blood. Receptors originate from a girl under 18 with multiple sclerosis.

The gene calls are TRBV6-5 and TRBJ2-7; D not resolved. V shed 2 bases and J shed 2 bases, with 16 bases lying between them. The CDR3 runs to 16 residues. CDR1 and CDR2 from the germline V gene are MNHEY and SVGAGI. This CDR3 reads CASSYETPFGPYEQYF. The CDR3 DNA is TGTGCCAGCAGTTACGAGACACCCTTTGGACCCTACGAGCAGTACTTC.

This chain connects TRBV12-3 or TRBV12-4 to TRBJ1-4; 9 bases are a match to TRBD1. The CDR3 covers 16 residues. The V gene end was trimmed by 2 bases and the J gene end by 8 bases; junction bases not matched to a gene: 9. The CDR3 loop reads CASSLSSTGGEEKLFF. The CDR3 DNA follows: TGTGCCAGCAGTTTAAGCTCGACAGGGGGTGAGGAAAAACTGTTTTTT.

V usage is TRBV5-1 and J usage is TRBJ2-1; D not certain. The CDR3 loop spans 15 amino acids. Trimming stripped 5 bases from V and 10 bases from J, with 22 bases between. The germline V gene encodes CDR1 SGHRS and CDR2 YFSETQ. The CDR3 reads CASRYVLRSAYEQFF. For the CDR3, the DNA is TGCGCCAGCAGATACGTCCTACGGTCCGCCTACGAGCAGTTCTTC.